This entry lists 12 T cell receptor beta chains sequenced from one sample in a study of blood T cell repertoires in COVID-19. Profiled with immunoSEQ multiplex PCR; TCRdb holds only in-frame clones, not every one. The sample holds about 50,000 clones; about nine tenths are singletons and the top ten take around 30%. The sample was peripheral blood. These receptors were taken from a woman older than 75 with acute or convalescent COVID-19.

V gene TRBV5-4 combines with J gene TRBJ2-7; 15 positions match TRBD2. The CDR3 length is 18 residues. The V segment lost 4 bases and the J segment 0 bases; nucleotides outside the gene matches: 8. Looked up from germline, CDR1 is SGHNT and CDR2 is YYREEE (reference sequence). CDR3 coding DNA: TGTGCCAGCAGCCCCGGGACTAGCGGGGGGATGAGCTCCTACGAGCAGTACTTC. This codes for CASSPGTSGGMSSYEQYF.

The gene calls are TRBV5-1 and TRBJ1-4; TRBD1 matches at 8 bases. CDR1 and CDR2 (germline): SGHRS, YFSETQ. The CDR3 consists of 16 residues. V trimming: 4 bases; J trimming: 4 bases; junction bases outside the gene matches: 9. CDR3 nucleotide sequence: TGCGCCAGCAGCGCGTCCCCGGGACAGGTTAATGAAAAACTGTTTTTT. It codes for CASSASPGQVNEKLFF.

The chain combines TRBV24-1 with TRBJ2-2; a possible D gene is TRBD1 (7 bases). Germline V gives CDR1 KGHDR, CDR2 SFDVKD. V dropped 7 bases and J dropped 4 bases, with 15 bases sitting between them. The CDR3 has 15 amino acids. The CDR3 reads CATRAAGQTTGELFF. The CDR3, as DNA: TGTGCCACCAGGGCCGCGGGACAGACCACCGGGGAGCTGTTTTTT.

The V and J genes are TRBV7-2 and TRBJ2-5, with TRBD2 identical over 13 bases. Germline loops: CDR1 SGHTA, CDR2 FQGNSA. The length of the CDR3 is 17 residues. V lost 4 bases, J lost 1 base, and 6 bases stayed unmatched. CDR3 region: CASSWTTSGGSQETQYF. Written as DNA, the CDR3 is TGTGCCAGCAGCTGGACGACTAGCGGGGGGTCCCAAGAGACCCAGTACTTC.

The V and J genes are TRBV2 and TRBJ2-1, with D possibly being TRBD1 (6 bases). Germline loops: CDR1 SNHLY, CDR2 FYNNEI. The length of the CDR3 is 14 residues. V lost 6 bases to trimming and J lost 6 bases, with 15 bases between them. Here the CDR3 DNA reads TGTGCCAGCAGAGAACAATTACAGGGCAATGAGCAGTTCTTC. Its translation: CASREQLQGNEQFF.

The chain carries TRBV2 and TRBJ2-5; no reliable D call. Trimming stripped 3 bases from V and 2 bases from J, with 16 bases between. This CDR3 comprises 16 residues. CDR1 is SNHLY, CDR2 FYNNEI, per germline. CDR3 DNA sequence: TGTGCCAGCAGTGATCGTCGAAATATCAGACAAGAGACCCAGTACTTC. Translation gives CASSDRRNIRQETQYF.

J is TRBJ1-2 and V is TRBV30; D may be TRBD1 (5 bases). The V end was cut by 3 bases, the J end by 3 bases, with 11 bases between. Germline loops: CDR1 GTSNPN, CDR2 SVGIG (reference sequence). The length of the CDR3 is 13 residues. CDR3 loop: CAWSPKGDYGYTF. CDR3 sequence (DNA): TGTGCCTGGAGCCCGAAAGGGGACTATGGCTACACCTTC.

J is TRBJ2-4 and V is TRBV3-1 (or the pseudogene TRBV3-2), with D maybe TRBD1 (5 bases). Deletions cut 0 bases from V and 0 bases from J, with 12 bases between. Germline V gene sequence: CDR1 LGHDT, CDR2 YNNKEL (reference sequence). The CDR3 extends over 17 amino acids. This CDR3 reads CASSQDFGAGAKNIQYF. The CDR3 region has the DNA TGTGCCAGCAGCCAAGATTTTGGGGCTGGAGCCAAAAACATTCAGTACTTC.

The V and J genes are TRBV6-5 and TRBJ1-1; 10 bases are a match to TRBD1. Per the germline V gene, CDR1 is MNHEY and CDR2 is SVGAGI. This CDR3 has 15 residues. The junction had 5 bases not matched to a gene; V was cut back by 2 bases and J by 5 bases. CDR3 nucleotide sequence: TGTGCCAGCAGTTACCCCGACAGGGGGCTGACTGAAGCTTTCTTT. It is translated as CASSYPDRGLTEAFF.

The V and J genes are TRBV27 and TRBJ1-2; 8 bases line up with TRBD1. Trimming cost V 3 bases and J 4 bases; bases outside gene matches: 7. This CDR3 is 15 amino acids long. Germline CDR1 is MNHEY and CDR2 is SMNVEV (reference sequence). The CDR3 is CASSLGRGHGYGYTF. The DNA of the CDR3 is TGTGCCAGCAGTTTGGGCAGGGGGCACGGCTATGGCTACACCTTC.

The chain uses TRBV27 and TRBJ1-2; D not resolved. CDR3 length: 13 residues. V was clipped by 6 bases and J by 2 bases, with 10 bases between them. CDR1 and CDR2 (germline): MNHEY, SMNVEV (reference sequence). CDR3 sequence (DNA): TGTGCCAGCAGCCCTGGAGGGAACTATGGCTACACCTTC. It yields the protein CASSPGGNYGYTF.

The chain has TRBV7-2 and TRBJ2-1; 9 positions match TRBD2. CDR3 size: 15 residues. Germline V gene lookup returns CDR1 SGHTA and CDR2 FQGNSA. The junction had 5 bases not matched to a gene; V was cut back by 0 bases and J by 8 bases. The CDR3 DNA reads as TGTGCCAGCAGCTTAGCGGGCGGGGGGGAGTATGAGCAGTTCTTC. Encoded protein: CASSLAGGGEYEQFF.